This T cell receptor beta chain was found in a study of blood T cell repertoires in COVID-19 (dated by TCRdb to about 2020). Some background on the complete study: ImmuneRACE Cohort 3 recovered participants were defined by two consecutive negative NP/OP PCR tests, healthcare professional clearance, or symptom resolution. Samples covering the acute and convalescent phases of COVID-19 were provided by collaborators in the United States, Italy and Spain. The prospective study material was composed of cDNA or gDNA derived from T cells, B-cell-depleted T cells, or PBMCs. Deeply sampled blood TCRbeta repertoires from subjects exposed to, actively infected with, or recovered from COVID-19 were included in the dataset. The repertoires were released in a freely available public database meant as a resource for research on the immune response to SARS-CoV-2. Samples were obtained from the ongoing ImmuneRACE study (first 160 participants) and from some 1,300 subjects provided by 6 global collaborators. Sample metadata almost always included a de-identified subject ID, COVID-19 status, age in years and sex. Where HLA class I and class II types were available, the types were taken from metadata supplied by the sample provider, not from assay-based typing. The study at large found these results: Clinical and demographic metadata were provided uncurated, with the amount varying by source and participant.

Participants in the prospective study were enrolled through a virtual design, were aged about 18 to 90 years, and lived in roughly 26 United States geographic areas. In the prospective study, participants were assigned to cohorts based on the clinical history participants reported in a screening survey and a study questionnaire. Mobile phlebotomists in the prospective study collected whole blood, serum and a nasopharyngeal or oropharyngeal swab from every participant. Prospective study participants could optionally give additional blood draws and questionnaires over an approximately 2-month period. Prospective study blood samples were shipped either frozen or at room temperature before DNA extraction. For this clone: Its cognate antigen has yet to be identified. No much larger clonotype is one base removed from it; base qualities were not supplied.

V and J are truncated by 7 bases and 2 bases respectively, leaving an intervening sequence of 6 bases. In the germline V gene, CDR1 corresponds to MDHEN and CDR2 to SYDVKM. The CDR3 holds 13 amino acids from the cysteine to the phenylalanine. Just the 39-base CDR3 DNA is kept, in frame starting at base 1. TCRbeta CDR3 regions were amplified from genomic DNA by means of the immunoSEQ Assay, a bias-controlled multiplex PCR. The original methods were these. The number of nucleated cells in each sample was estimated by amplification of reference gene primers within the assay. Sequence reads were collapsed and filtered to measure the absolute abundance of every unique TCRbeta CDR3 rearrangement. For each sample, productive Simpson clonality was calculated as the square root of Simpson's diversity index across productive rearrangements. In its TCRdb copy, this immuneACCESS table keeps in-frame sequences only and misses some clones. Where compared with another copy, unresolved V genes explain less than half of these, and the others have no known cause. V and J calls and clone size follow that table, whereas D and trimming were derived from the DNA. Present in this sample are about 170,000 clones, 70% to 80% of which were seen just once. Of the sample, under 20% is held by the ten largest clones.

Sequencing was done on a sample of PBMCs or T cells enriched from blood (not recorded which). The rearranged segments are TRBV28 and TRBJ2-6; confidence is insufficient to name the D gene. The TCR was taken from a woman aged 65 to 85 in a cohort exposed to, infected with or recovered from COVID-19 (not recorded which). For the CDR3, the sequence is CASTVPGANVLTF. The DNA sequence follows: TGTGCCAGCACGGTTCCTGGGGCCAACGTCCTGACTTTC.